The clone carrying this TCR beta chain was observed once. Its specificity is not known. This sample stems from a study of cytomegalovirus exposure and HLA in healthy donors. Study-level information: Findings of an earlier analysis included around 100 million unique TCR beta sequences from 170 million or so T cells. The study placed about four fifths of its approximately 360 genotyped donors in the Caucasian-associated ancestry cluster. General study points: By HLA locus, TCR association rates varied in a later analysis, with DRB1 showing the most and HLA-C the fewest. As a later analysis revealed, most CMV-associated TCR beta chains appeared HLA-restricted.

V was shortened by 6 bases and J by 7 bases, with 16 bases between the two germline ends. This CDR3 is built from 14 residues. Germline CDR1 is SGHDT and CDR2 is YYEEEE. PCR used 60 Vbeta primers and 13 Jbeta primers. Clones were sequenced by immunoSEQ multiplex PCR, and TCRdb holds only the in-frame ones, with some missing. The repertoire holds some 190,000 clones, with about three quarters as singletons. This sequence was found in a woman aged 40 to 50 in good health and CMV-seronegative. This chain links TRBV5-6 with TRBJ1-4; D might be TRBD1 (5 bases). Material for sequencing was PBMCs. As DNA, the CDR3 is TGTGCCAGCACTTGGGCGGGGGAAGTTGAAAAACTGTTTTTT. Amino acid sequence: CASTWAGEVEKLFF.